These 27 T cell receptor beta chains were sequenced from one sample in a study of blood T cell repertoires in COVID-19. Sequencing used immunoSEQ multiplex PCR; TCRdb keeps in-frame clones, though not all of them. The sample holds roughly 250,000 clones, around 90% seen once. Material for sequencing was PBMCs or T cells enriched from blood (not recorded which). These receptors were collected from a woman aged 25 to 39 with acute COVID-19.

The chain has TRBV10-1 and TRBJ2-7, with 9 positions matching TRBD2. The J segment lost 4 bases and the V segment lost 2 bases, leaving 6 bases of the junction unmatched. The CDR3 length is 15 residues. CDR1 is WNHNN and CDR2 is SYGVQD in the germline V gene (reference sequence). In nucleotides, the CDR3 is TGCGCCAGCAGTGAGGGAAAGCGGGAGGCTTACGAGCAGTACTTC. Its protein product is CASSEGKREAYEQYF.

V usage is TRBV4-1 and J usage is TRBJ2-1, with D uncertain. Trimming left V 4 bases short and J 8 bases short, with 12 bases between. Looked up from germline, CDR1 is MGHRA and CDR2 is YSYEKL. This CDR3 has 13 amino acids. As DNA, the CDR3 is TGCGCCAGCAGCCCGGTCGTACGGGATGAGCAGTTCTTC. The encoded protein is CASSPVVRDEQFF.

The rearrangement uses TRBV4-2 and TRBJ1-2; D unresolved. The CDR3 loop spans 12 amino acids. Looked up from germline, CDR1 is LGHNA and CDR2 is YNFKEQ. V lost 1 base to trimming and J lost 8 bases, with 8 bases between them. The CDR3 loop reads CASSQGPQGYTF. The CDR3 nucleotides are TGTGCCAGCAGCCAAGGGCCGCAAGGCTACACCTTC.

The genes are TRBV25-1 and TRBJ2-1; a possible D gene is TRBD2 (7 bases). From germline, CDR1 is MGHDK and CDR2 SYGVNS. This CDR3 spans 14 amino acids. V was clipped by 8 bases and J by 0 bases, with 11 bases between them. The CDR3 loop is CASQRGGSYNEQFF. DNA of the CDR3: TGTGCCAGCCAGAGGGGGGGCTCCTACAATGAGCAGTTCTTC.

CDR3 sequence reads: CASSVAARVREQFF. CDR3 nucleotide sequence: TGCGCCAGCAGTGTAGCAGCCAGGGTTCGGGAGCAGTTCTTC. This rearrangement joins TRBV10-1 to TRBJ2-1; TRBD1 might be the D (5 bases). V lost 4 bases to trimming and J lost 10 bases, with 17 bases between them. The CDR3 contains 14 residues. Per the germline V gene, CDR1 is WNHNN and CDR2 is SYGVQD (reference sequence).

The chain joins TRBV28 to TRBJ2-3, with TRBD2 matching 12 bases. CDR3 length: 16 residues. V was clipped by 6 bases and J by 6 bases; unmatched bases: 10. Germline lookup yields CDR1 MDHEN and CDR2 SYDVKM. For the CDR3, the DNA is TGTGCCAGCAGAAACGGACTAGCGGGAAGTTCCGATACGCAGTATTTT. It translates to CASRNGLAGSSDTQYF.

V is TRBV4-3 and J is TRBJ2-1, with TRBD2 matching 10 bases. The ends lost 1 base at V and 2 bases at J; junction bases unmatched: 2. The germline V gene encodes CDR1 LGHNA and CDR2 YSLEER. The CDR3 covers 16 residues. The CDR3 bases are TGCGCCAGCAGCCAAGCACTAGCGGGAACCTACAATGAGCAGTTCTTC. This codes for CASSQALAGTYNEQFF.

This clone showed up just a few times. V and J are TRBV6-6 and TRBJ1-2, with unresolved D. The CDR3 covers 15 residues. Germline CDR1 is MNHNY and CDR2 is SVGAGI (reference sequence). Trimming took 0 bases from V and 7 from J, leaving 15 bases between them. CDR3 sequence reads: CASSYSKDFSLGYTF. The CDR3, as DNA: TGTGCCAGCAGTTACTCGAAGGACTTCTCCCTTGGCTACACCTTC.

J is TRBJ1-2 and V is TRBV28; 7 nucleotides align to TRBD1. V was pared by 5 bases and J by 5 bases, with 8 bases of the junction left unmatched. The CDR3 length is 14 residues. Germline CDR1 reads MDHEN; CDR2 reads SYDVKM. The CDR3 DNA follows: TGTGCCAGCAGTCAGAACAGGGGATTTTATGGCTACACCTTC. This codes for CASSQNRGFYGYTF.

The chain recombines TRBV7-2 with TRBJ2-2; possibly TRBD1 for D (6 bases). CDR3 length equals 18 residues. V was pared by 4 bases and J by 1 base, with 19 bases between. Germline CDR1 SGHTA, CDR2 FQGNSA. The CDR3 nucleotides read TGTGCCAGCAGCTCCCCCCCGGGACACCAAATGAACACCGGGGAGCTGTTTTTT. Translated, it gives CASSSPPGHQMNTGELFF.

This clone was observed once. This chain uses TRBV6-2 or TRBV6-3 with TRBJ1-2; tentative D call: TRBD1 (6 bases). Germline values: CDR1 MNHEY, CDR2 SVGEGT. V lost 5 bases to trimming and J lost 3 bases, with 7 bases between them. The CDR3 is made up of 12 amino acids. This CDR3 reads CASSRTDYGYTF. The CDR3 region has the DNA TGTGCCAGCAGTAGGACAGACTATGGCTACACCTTC.

This chain links TRBV28 with TRBJ2-5; TRBD1 matches 7 bases. The CDR3 sequence is 15 residues long. Germline V gives CDR1 MDHEN, CDR2 SYDVKM. V lost 0 bases, J lost 5 bases, and 6 bases stayed unmatched. In DNA form, the CDR3 reads TGTGCCAGCAGTTTATGGAAAGGGGGCGGTGAGACCCAGTACTTC. As protein: CASSLWKGGGETQYF.

The chain couples TRBV14 to TRBJ2-7; 13 nucleotides agree with TRBD2. CDR1 and CDR2 (germline): SGHDN, FVKESK. The V and J ends lost 6 bases and 2 bases, in that order; junction bases with no gene match: 1. The CDR3 sequence is 14 residues long. The CDR3 loop is CASRTSGGPYEQYF. Here the CDR3 DNA reads TGTGCCAGCAGGACTAGCGGGGGGCCCTACGAGCAGTACTTC.

The rearrangement links TRBV6-2 or TRBV6-3 to TRBJ2-1; 7 bases are shared with TRBD1. Germline CDR1 reads MNHEY; CDR2 reads SVGEGT. The CDR3 is made up of 15 amino acids. With V trimmed by 2 bases and J by 7 bases, 8 bases remained unmatched. The chain's CDR3 is CASSYATGWWNEQFF. CDR3 in DNA: TGTGCCAGCAGTTACGCGACAGGGTGGTGGAATGAGCAGTTCTTC.

The chain joins TRBV10-3 to TRBJ2-6, with no clear D. The CDR3 spans 15 residues. Germline loops: CDR1 ENHRY, CDR2 SYGVKD. V lost 2 bases and J lost 0, with 5 bases in between. The CDR3 DNA sequence: TGTGCCATCAGTGAGCTTAGCTCTGGGGCCAACGTCCTGACTTTC. Its translation is CAISELSSGANVLTF.

This chain connects TRBV28 to TRBJ2-1; D possibly corresponds to TRBD2 (5 bases). V lost 7 bases to trimming and J lost 0 bases, with 13 bases between them. Germline loops: CDR1 MDHEN, CDR2 SYDVKM. The CDR3 totals 15 residues. The CDR3 region has the DNA TGTGCCAGCACCTCGGACTGGAGCTCCTACAATGAGCAGTTCTTC. It translates to CASTSDWSSYNEQFF.

This chain connects TRBV2 to TRBJ2-5; no definite D call. V was clipped by 1 base and J by 1 base, with 10 bases between them. Germline V gives CDR1 SNHLY, CDR2 FYNNEI. The CDR3 contains 15 residues. CDR3 amino acids: CASSEGNPGQETQYF. CDR3 nucleotides: TGTGCCAGCAGTGAAGGTAACCCCGGCCAAGAGACCCAGTACTTC.

The genes are TRBV7-3 and TRBJ1-2; D perhaps matches TRBD1 (6 bases). Trimming shortened V by 4 bases and J by 7 bases, and 16 bases separated the two germline ends. Germline V CDR1 and CDR2: SGHTA, FQGTGA. The CDR3 length is 14 residues. For the CDR3, the DNA is TGTGCCAGCAGCTCCCGGGGGGGCGAGGGTGGCTACACCTTC. Translating gives CASSSRGGEGGYTF.

The chain has TRBV28 and TRBJ1-5, with TRBD1 matching 9 bases. The CDR3 has 14 amino acids. Germline-derived CDR1 and CDR2 are MDHEN and SYDVKM. The ends lost 5 bases at V and 7 bases at J; junction bases unmatched: 6. The DNA of the CDR3 is TGTGCCAGCAGTCCAGGACAGGGGTGGCAGCCCCAGCATTTT. It translates to CASSPGQGWQPQHF.

The chain has TRBV25-1 and TRBJ2-7; 8 bases align to TRBD1. J lost 0 bases, V lost 4 bases, and 5 bases had no gene match. The CDR3 contains 15 residues. Germline values: CDR1 MGHDK, CDR2 SYGVNS. DNA of the CDR3: TGTGCCAGCAGTGCGGGACAGGCTAGCTCCTACGAGCAGTACTTC. It yields the protein CASSAGQASSYEQYF.

V gene TRBV11-2 combines with J gene TRBJ2-5, with a tentative D call TRBD2 (6 bases). Germline V gene data show CDR1 as SGHAT and CDR2 as FQNNGV. This CDR3 is built from 15 residues. V was clipped by 5 bases and J by 5 bases, with 18 bases between them. The CDR3 sequence is CASSHPAGGSETQYF. The CDR3, as DNA: TGTGCCAGCAGCCACCCAGCGGGCGGCAGCGAGACCCAGTACTTC.

V and J are TRBV5-1 and TRBJ2-7; tentative D call: TRBD1 (5 bases). The germline V and J ends were trimmed by 1 base and 5 bases, with 13 bases remaining between them. Germline loops: CDR1 SGHRS, CDR2 YFSETQ. The CDR3 length is 14 residues. CDR3 in amino acids: CASSLSGIGDEQYF. CDR3 bases: TGCGCCAGCAGCTTGTCAGGGATTGGTGACGAGCAGTACTTC. Filled out from reference TRBV5-1 and TRBJ2-7, the complete variable domain reads KAGVTQTPRYLIKTRGQQVTLSCSPISGHRSVSWYQQTPGQGLQFLFEYFSETQRNKGNFPGRFSGRQFSNSRSEMNVSTLELGDSALYLCASSLSGIGDEQYFGPGTRLTVT.

V and J are TRBV19 and TRBJ1-5; D not certain. This CDR3 has 16 amino acids. Germline CDR1 and CDR2: LNHDA and SQIVND (reference sequence). Between the trimmed V and J ends, which lost 3 bases and 7 bases, there was a span of 19 bases. CDR3 amino acids: CASSILLGGAGQPQHF. The CDR3 bases are TGTGCCAGTAGTATTCTCCTGGGAGGAGCGGGACAGCCCCAGCATTTT.

The V call is TRBV12-3 or TRBV12-4, the J call TRBJ1-5, with D possibly being TRBD1 (6 bases). Trimming removed 5 bases at V and 4 bases at J, with 9 bases between. This CDR3 contains 13 residues. CDR3 amino acids: CASSITGNQPQHF. In DNA form, the CDR3 reads TGTGCCAGCAGTATAACAGGGAATCAGCCCCAGCATTTT.

The genes are TRBV12-5 and TRBJ2-7, with 8 bases aligning to TRBD1. Germline CDR1 LGHNT, CDR2 FRNRAP. Trimming cost V 2 bases and J 0 bases; bases outside gene matches: 9. The CDR3 has 17 amino acids. CDR3 in amino acids: CASGLPLTGGYSYEQYF. CDR3 bases: TGTGCTAGTGGTTTGCCCTTAACAGGGGGATACTCCTACGAGCAGTACTTC.

The J gene is TRBJ1-2, the V gene TRBV6-5; 9 nucleotides line up with TRBD1. V shed 1 base, J shed 6 bases, and the junction held 0 bases outside the gene matches. CDR3 length: 13 residues. Per the germline V gene, CDR1 is MNHEY and CDR2 is SVGAGI. In nucleotides, the CDR3 is TGTGCCAGCAGTTACTGGACAGGGGATGGCTACACCTTC. This gives the protein CASSYWTGDGYTF.

The chain recombines TRBV19 with TRBJ2-7, with 7 bases aligning to TRBD1. The germline gives CDR1 LNHDA, CDR2 SQIVND (reference sequence). Germline trimming cut 2 bases from V and 2 bases from J; bases unmatched to any gene: 0. The CDR3 loop spans 13 amino acids. As DNA, the CDR3 is TGTGCCAGTAGTATACAGGGGGCCTACGAGCAGTACTTC. Translated: CASSIQGAYEQYF.